This TCR beta chain was identified during a study of blood T cell repertoires in COVID-19. Study overall: Researchers got acute and convalescent COVID-19 samples from the United States, Italy and Spain.

TCRdb's copy holds only in-frame clones and misses some; the assay was immunoSEQ multiplex PCR. Seen here are roughly 160,000 clones, 90% observed once, and the top ten hold 0.53%. Trimming took off 3 bases at V and 0 bases at J, with 21 bases between the two ends. The CDR3 is 18 amino acids. Germline V gene lookup returns CDR1 MNHEY and CDR2 SMNVEV (reference sequence). The V call is TRBV27, the J call TRBJ2-7, with a tentative D call TRBD1 (7 bases). Sequencing input: peripheral blood. The receptor was isolated from a man aged 50 to 59 with acute or convalescent COVID-19. DNA for the CDR3: TGTGCCAGCAGTTTCCGTCTGGACAGGAGGGAGAGCTCCTACGAGCAGTACTTC. It is translated as CASSFRLDRRESSYEQYF.